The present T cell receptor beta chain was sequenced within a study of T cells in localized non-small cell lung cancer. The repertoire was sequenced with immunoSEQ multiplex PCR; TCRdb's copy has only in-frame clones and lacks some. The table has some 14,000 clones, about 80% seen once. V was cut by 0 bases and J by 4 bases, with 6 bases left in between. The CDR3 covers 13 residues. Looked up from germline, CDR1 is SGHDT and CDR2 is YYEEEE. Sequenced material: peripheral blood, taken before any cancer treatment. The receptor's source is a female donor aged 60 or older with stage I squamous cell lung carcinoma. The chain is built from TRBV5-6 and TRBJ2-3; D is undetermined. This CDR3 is CASSLGRPDTQYF. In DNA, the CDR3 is TGTGCCAGCAGCTTGGGCAGGCCAGATACGCAGTATTTT.